What follows are 26 T cell receptor beta chains derived from one specimen sequenced in a study of T cells in Graves' hyperthyroidism and ophthalmopathy. RNA transcripts yielded amplified TCR beta CDR3 regions. First-round RT-PCR of the TCR CDR3 relied on the HTBI primer set. TCRdb re-derived calls from the multiplex PCR reads in MiXCR, one entry per CDR3 protein. The sample consists of 300,000 to 450,000 distinct CDR3 sequences, 18% of them appearing once. Sequenced sample: blood. Source of these receptors: a woman aged 40-49 years with Graves' ophthalmopathy.

The chain combines TRBV7-9 with TRBJ1-2; D remains ambiguous. Germline V gene lookup returns CDR1 SEHNR and CDR2 FQNEAQ (reference sequence). V was trimmed by 3 bases and J by 6 bases, leaving 11 bases between them. CDR3 length: 13 residues. CDR3 sequence reads: CASSFGDVDGYTF. Written as DNA, the CDR3 is TGTGCCAGCAGCTTTGGGGATGTGGATGGCTACACCTTC.

This clonotype occurred many times. The chain employs TRBV12-3 or TRBV12-4 and TRBJ2-7; D call uncertain. This CDR3 has 15 residues. V was pared by 1 base and J by 0 bases, with 10 bases between. The CDR3 sequence: CASSLGDKISYEQYF. CDR3 sequence (DNA): TGTGCCAGCAGTTTAGGTGACAAGATCTCCTACGAGCAGTACTTC.

This sequence joins TRBV6-1 and TRBJ1-1, with D uncertain. The CDR3 totals 14 residues. Germline CDR1 reads MNHNS; CDR2 reads SASEGT. Trimming took off 3 bases at V and 1 base at J, with 9 bases between the two ends. CDR3 DNA sequence: TGTGCCAGCAGTGAGGAAGTACAGAACACTGAAGCTTTCTTT. It is translated as CASSEEVQNTEAFF.

This clonotype has a count of ten or more. This chain links TRBV27 with TRBJ2-7, with 8 bases identical to TRBD2. The CDR3 has 16 residues. The V gene's germline CDR1 is MNHEY and CDR2 SMNVEV (reference sequence). Trimming cost V 4 bases and J 4 bases; bases outside gene matches: 12. CDR3 sequence: CASSSPVREGRYEQYF. The CDR3 DNA sequence: TGTGCCAGCAGTTCCCCCGTACGGGAGGGCCGTTACGAGCAGTACTTC.

This clonotype was seen many times. The gene calls are TRBV27 and TRBJ2-5; the match to TRBD1 covers 9 bases. Germline V gene sequence: CDR1 MNHEY, CDR2 SMNVEV (reference sequence). The CDR3 runs 16 residues. J lost 5 bases, V lost 6 bases, and 13 bases had no gene match. CDR3 region: CASRASIDRGGETQYF. CDR3 nucleotides: TGTGCCAGCAGAGCCTCTATCGACAGGGGGGGCGAGACCCAGTACTTC.

This clonotype came up many times. This chain joins TRBV29-1 and TRBJ1-1; D unclear. Germline V gives CDR1 SQVTM, CDR2 ANQGSEA. The CDR3 sequence is 12 residues long. Trimming stripped 6 bases from V and 0 bases from J, with 8 bases between. The CDR3 protein is CSVVALNTEAFF. For the CDR3, the DNA is TGCAGCGTCGTAGCTTTGAACACTGAAGCTTTCTTT.

This clonotype was found many times. This chain links TRBV30 with TRBJ1-2, with 8 bases lining up with TRBD1. The CDR3 contains 12 residues. Germline CDR1 is GTSNPN and CDR2 is SVGIG (reference sequence). The V segment lost 8 bases and the J segment 5 bases; nucleotides outside the gene matches: 7. CDR3 sequence (DNA): TGTGCCAGTGACAGGGGATCGTATGGCTACACCTTC. This encodes CASDRGSYGYTF.

In this sample, this clonotype turned up many times. V usage is TRBV7-9 and J usage is TRBJ2-7, with D tentatively TRBD2 (6 bases). Germline lookup yields CDR1 SEHNR and CDR2 FQNEAQ (reference sequence). This CDR3 spans 14 amino acids. Trimming removed 2 bases at V and 6 bases at J, with 14 bases between. The CDR3 coding sequence is TGTGCCAGCAGCTTAACGACCGCGGAGGGCGAGCAGTACTTC. Residues: CASSLTTAEGEQYF.

The rearrangement links TRBV28 to TRBJ2-5, with D unclear. Trimming stripped 5 bases from V and 7 bases from J, with 14 bases between. This CDR3 is 13 amino acids long. CDR1 is MDHEN, CDR2 SYDVKM, per germline. The CDR3 region has the DNA TGTGCCAGCAGTCTCCTGGCCCCGTTGACCCAGTACTTC. Its protein product is CASSLLAPLTQYF.

In this sample, this clonotype turned up many times. The V gene is TRBV13, the J gene TRBJ2-7; maybe TRBD2 (6 bases). CDR1 is PRHDT, CDR2 FYEKMQ, per germline (reference sequence). Trimming shortened V by 8 bases and J by 0 bases, and 14 bases separated the two germline ends. There are 14 residues in the CDR3. The CDR3 is CASGRRESSYEQYF. For the CDR3, the DNA is TGTGCCAGCGGAAGGAGGGAAAGCTCCTACGAGCAGTACTTC.

This clonotype was seen at least ten times. The rearrangement links TRBV5-5 to TRBJ2-2, with D possibly TRBD1 on 6 matching bases. Per germline, CDR1 SGHKS and CDR2 YYEKEE (reference sequence). The CDR3 contains 15 residues. V lost 2 bases to trimming and J lost 2 bases, with 10 bases between them. CDR3 loop: CASSFGQINTGELFF. DNA for the CDR3: TGTGCCAGCAGCTTCGGACAGATCAACACCGGGGAGCTGTTTTTT.

This clonotype showed up many times. The rearrangement links TRBV6-1 to TRBJ2-5, with 12 nucleotides matching TRBD1. This CDR3 has 14 amino acids. Germline lookup yields CDR1 MNHNS and CDR2 SASEGT. V was clipped by 11 bases and J by 5 bases; unmatched bases: 9. DNA for the CDR3: TGTGCCTCGTCGGGACAGGGGGCGAGGGAGACCCAGTACTTC. Protein product: CASSGQGARETQYF.

This clonotype has a handful of counts. This could be a read error, since a much larger clone is one nucleotide away. V gene TRBV14 combines with J gene TRBJ2-7; maybe TRBD1 (6 bases). The length of the CDR3 is 16 residues. Germline V gene sequence: CDR1 SGHDN, CDR2 FVKESK. CDR3 nucleotide sequence: TGTGCCATCAGCCAAGCGGTTCTTACAGGGACCTACGAGCAGTACTTC. The encoded protein is CAISQAVLTGTYEQYF.

At least ten counts were recorded for this clonotype. CDR3 region: CASTGPGTGSYEQYF. In DNA, the CDR3 is TGTGCCAGCACCGGCCCCGGGACAGGGTCCTACGAGCAGTACTTC. The V gene is TRBV28, the J gene TRBJ2-7; 9 bases match TRBD1. The length of the CDR3 is 15 residues. CDR1 and CDR2 from the germline V gene are MDHEN and SYDVKM. Trimming cost V 7 bases and J 1 base; bases outside gene matches: 8.

This clonotype was picked up many times. This rearrangement joins TRBV11-2 to TRBJ2-2; 8 bases line up with TRBD2. The CDR3 contains 14 residues. Germline V lookup: CDR1 SGHAT, CDR2 FQNNGV. V dropped 4 bases and J dropped 6; count of bases not matched to a gene: 4. CDR3 DNA sequence: TGTGCCAGCAGCTGGGGACTAGGGGCCGGGGAGCTGTTTTTT. The encoded protein is CASSWGLGAGELFF.

This clonotype was counted ten times or more. The chain joins TRBV18 to TRBJ2-7; 9 bases are shared with TRBD1. The CDR3 has 17 amino acids. V lost 2 bases to trimming and J lost 5 bases; unmatched junction nucleotides: 13. Germline V gives CDR1 KGHSH, CDR2 LQKENI. CDR3 in amino acids: CASSPATLQGAAHEQYF. CDR3 sequence (DNA): TGTGCCAGCTCACCAGCCACCTTACAGGGGGCGGCCCACGAGCAGTACTTC.

The chain is built from TRBV6-1 and TRBJ1-5; 9 bases line up with TRBD1. V lost 2 bases, J lost 4 bases, and 6 bases stayed unmatched. Germline assignment: CDR1 MNHNS and CDR2 SASEGT. The CDR3 consists of 16 residues. The CDR3 reads CASSEYRGRGNQPQHF. CDR3 DNA: TGTGCCAGCAGTGAATACAGGGGGCGCGGGAATCAGCCCCAGCATTTT.

This clonotype was counted many times. This chain connects TRBV6-4 to TRBJ2-7, with D perhaps TRBD1 or TRBD2 (6 bases each). The germline V and J ends were trimmed by 8 bases and 1 base, with 24 bases remaining between them. CDR3 length: 17 amino acids. CDR1 MRHNA and CDR2 SNTAGT come from the germline V gene. The CDR3 reads CASSSYRDLGPSYEQYF. The CDR3 region has the DNA TGTGCCAGCTCAAGCTACAGGGACTTAGGGCCTTCCTACGAGCAGTACTTC.

Regarding this clonotype: A much larger clone is a single base away; this may be a read error. V usage is TRBV28 and J usage is TRBJ2-2, with TRBD2 matching 7 bases. The J segment lost 4 bases and the V segment lost 3 bases, leaving 8 bases of the junction unmatched. Germline V gene lookup returns CDR1 MDHEN and CDR2 SYDVKM. The CDR3 has 16 amino acids. CDR3 bases: TGTGCCAGCAGTTTCCCCGGGACTATCCCCACCGGGGAGCTGTTTTTT. Encoded protein: CASSFPGTIPTGELFF.

The J gene is TRBJ2-5, the V gene TRBV5-1, with 11 positions matching TRBD2. Germline V lookup: CDR1 SGHRS, CDR2 YFSETQ. The CDR3 contains 16 residues. The junction had 6 bases not matched to a gene; V was cut back by 3 bases and J by 2 bases. Here the CDR3 reads CASSSTGTSGQETQYF. Written as DNA, the CDR3 is TGCGCCAGCAGCTCTACCGGGACTAGCGGTCAAGAGACCCAGTACTTC.

This clonotype was observed many times. The chain uses TRBV28 and TRBJ2-1; 10 nucleotides agree with TRBD2. CDR1 and CDR2 (germline): MDHEN, SYDVKM. V lost 7 bases and J lost 3; bases outside the gene matches: 12. The CDR3 is 17 amino acids. The CDR3 DNA is TGTGCCAGCATCCCCCGTTACATAGCGGGAGGCTACAATGAGCAGTTCTTC. Translating it yields CASIPRYIAGGYNEQFF.

There are a few counts of this clonotype. The V call is TRBV7-9, the J call TRBJ2-2; D is unclear. The CDR3 consists of 12 residues. Germline lookup yields CDR1 SEHNR and CDR2 FQNEAQ (reference sequence). V lost 6 bases to trimming and J lost 5 bases, with 7 bases between them. CDR3 region: CASSSQTGELFF. The CDR3 DNA reads TGTGCCAGCAGTTCACAAACCGGGGAGCTGTTTTTT.

This clonotype has ten or more counts. The chain's CDR3 is CASSQDSVAGTQYF. The CDR3 DNA reads as TGTGCCAGCAGCCAAGATTCCGTGGCGGGGACCCAGTACTTC. The V and J genes are TRBV14 and TRBJ2-5; D is possibly TRBD2 (5 bases). Deletions cut 0 bases from V and 7 bases from J, with 12 bases between. The CDR3 runs to 14 residues. CDR1 is SGHDN, CDR2 FVKESK, per germline.

The rearrangement links TRBV28 to TRBJ1-5; 7 nucleotides agree with TRBD1. The CDR3 is 16 amino acids. In germline, CDR1 is MDHEN, CDR2 SYDVKM. J lost 2 bases, V lost 3 bases, and 7 bases had no gene match. CDR3 residues: CASSFSRGICNQPQHF. DNA of the CDR3: TGTGCCAGCAGTTTCTCCAGGGGGATTTGCAATCAGCCCCAGCATTTT.

This clonotype has at least ten counts. The chain couples TRBV30 to TRBJ2-2; D remains ambiguous. This CDR3 is built from 12 residues. The germline V gene has CDR1 GTSNPN and CDR2 SVGIG (reference sequence). V was pared by 8 bases and J by 5 bases, with 12 bases between. CDR3 DNA sequence: TGTGCCGGACCAGGACGTACCGGGGAGCTGTTTTTT. It translates to CAGPGRTGELFF.

At least ten counts were recorded for this clonotype. The J gene is TRBJ1-3, the V gene TRBV6-5; 7 bases are a match to TRBD1. CDR1 is MNHEY and CDR2 is SVGAGI in the germline V gene. The J segment lost 4 bases and the V segment lost 2 bases, leaving 8 bases of the junction unmatched. The CDR3 spans 16 residues. CDR3 coding DNA: TGTGCCAGCAGTTACCCAAAAACAGGGGTCGGAAACACCATATATTTT. Translating it yields CASSYPKTGVGNTIYF.